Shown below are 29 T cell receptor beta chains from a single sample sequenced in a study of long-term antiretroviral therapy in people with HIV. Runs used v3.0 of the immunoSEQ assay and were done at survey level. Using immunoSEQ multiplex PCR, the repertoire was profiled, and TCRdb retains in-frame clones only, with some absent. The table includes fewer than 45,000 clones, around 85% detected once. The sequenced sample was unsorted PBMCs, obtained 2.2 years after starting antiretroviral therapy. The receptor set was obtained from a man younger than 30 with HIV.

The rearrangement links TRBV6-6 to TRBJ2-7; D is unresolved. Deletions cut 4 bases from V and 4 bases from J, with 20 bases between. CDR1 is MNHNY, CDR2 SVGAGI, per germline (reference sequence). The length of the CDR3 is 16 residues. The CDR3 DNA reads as TGTGCCAGCAGTTCCACCTACGGGCCGCGGCCATACGAGCAGTACTTC. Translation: CASSSTYGPRPYEQYF.

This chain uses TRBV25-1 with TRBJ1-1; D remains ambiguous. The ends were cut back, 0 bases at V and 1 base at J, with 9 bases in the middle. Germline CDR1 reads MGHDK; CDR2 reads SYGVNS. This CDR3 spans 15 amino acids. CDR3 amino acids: CASSEYTFGNTEAFF. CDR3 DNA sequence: TGTGCCAGCAGTGAATATACTTTTGGGAACACTGAAGCTTTCTTT.

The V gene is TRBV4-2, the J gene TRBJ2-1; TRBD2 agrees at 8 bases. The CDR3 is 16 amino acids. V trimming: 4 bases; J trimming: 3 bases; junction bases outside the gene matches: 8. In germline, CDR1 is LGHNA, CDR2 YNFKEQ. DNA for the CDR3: TGTGCCAGCAGCCTCGAAAGCGGGGGCCTCTACAATGAGCAGTTCTTC. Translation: CASSLESGGLYNEQFF.

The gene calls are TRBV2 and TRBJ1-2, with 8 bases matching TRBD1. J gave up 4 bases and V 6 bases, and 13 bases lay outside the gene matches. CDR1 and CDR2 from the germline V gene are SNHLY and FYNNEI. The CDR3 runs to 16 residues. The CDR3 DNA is TGTGCCAGCAGCCCCCGGACAGGGAAGGATGCCTATGGCTACACCTTC. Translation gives CASSPRTGKDAYGYTF. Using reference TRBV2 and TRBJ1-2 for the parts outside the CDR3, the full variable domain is EPEVTQTPSHQVTQMGQEVILRCVPISNHLYFYWYRQILGQKVEFLVSFYNNEISEKSEIFDDQFSVERPDGSNFTLKIRSTKLEDSAMYFCASSPRTGKDAYGYTFGSGTRLTVV.

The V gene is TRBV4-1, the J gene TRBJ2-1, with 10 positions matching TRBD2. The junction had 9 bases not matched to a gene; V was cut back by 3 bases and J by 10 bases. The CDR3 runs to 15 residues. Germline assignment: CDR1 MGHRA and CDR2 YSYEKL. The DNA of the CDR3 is TGCGCCAGCAGCCAGATACCTAGCGGGGGAAGGGAGCAGTTCTTC. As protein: CASSQIPSGGREQFF.

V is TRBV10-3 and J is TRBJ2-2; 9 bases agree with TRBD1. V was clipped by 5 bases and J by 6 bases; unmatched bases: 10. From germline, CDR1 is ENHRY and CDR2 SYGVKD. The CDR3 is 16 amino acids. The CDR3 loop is CAISSRRDRVPGELFF. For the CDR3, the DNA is TGTGCCATCAGTTCGAGACGGGACAGGGTCCCCGGGGAGCTGTTTTTT.

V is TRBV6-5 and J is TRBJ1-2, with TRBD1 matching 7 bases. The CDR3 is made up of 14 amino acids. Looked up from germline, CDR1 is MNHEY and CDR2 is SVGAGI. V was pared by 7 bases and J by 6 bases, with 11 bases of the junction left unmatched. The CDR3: CASNPRGTSDGYTF. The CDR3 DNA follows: TGTGCCAGCAATCCCAGGGGGACAAGCGATGGCTACACCTTC.

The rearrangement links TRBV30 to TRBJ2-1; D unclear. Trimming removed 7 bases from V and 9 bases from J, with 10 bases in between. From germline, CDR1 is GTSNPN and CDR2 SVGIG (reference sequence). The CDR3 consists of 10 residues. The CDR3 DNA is TGTGCCTTGGGTACGCGTGAGCAGTTCTTC. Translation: CALGTREQFF.

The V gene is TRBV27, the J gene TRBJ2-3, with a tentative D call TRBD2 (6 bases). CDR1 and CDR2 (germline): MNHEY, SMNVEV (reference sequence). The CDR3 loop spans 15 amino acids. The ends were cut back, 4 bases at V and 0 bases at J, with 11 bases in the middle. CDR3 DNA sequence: TGTGCCAGCAGTTCTTTAGCGGTTAGCACAGATACGCAGTATTTT. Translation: CASSSLAVSTDTQYF.

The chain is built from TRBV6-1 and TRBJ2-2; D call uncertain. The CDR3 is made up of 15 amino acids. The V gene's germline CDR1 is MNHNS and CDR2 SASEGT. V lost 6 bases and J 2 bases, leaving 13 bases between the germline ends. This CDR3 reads CASSPRQANTGELFF. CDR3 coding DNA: TGTGCCAGCAGCCCTCGGCAGGCCAACACCGGGGAGCTGTTTTTT.

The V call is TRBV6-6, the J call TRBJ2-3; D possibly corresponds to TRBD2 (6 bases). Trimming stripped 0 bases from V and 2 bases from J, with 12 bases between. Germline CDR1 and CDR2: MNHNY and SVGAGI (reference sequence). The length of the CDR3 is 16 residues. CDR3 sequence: CASSYSKAGYTDTQYF. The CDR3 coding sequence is TGTGCCAGCAGTTACTCGAAGGCGGGGTACACAGATACGCAGTATTTT.

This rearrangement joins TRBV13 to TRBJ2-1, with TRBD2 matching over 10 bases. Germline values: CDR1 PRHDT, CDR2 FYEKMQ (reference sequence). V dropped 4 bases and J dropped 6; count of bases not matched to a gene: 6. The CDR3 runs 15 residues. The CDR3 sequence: CASSSTSGTGNEQFF. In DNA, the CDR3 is TGTGCCAGCAGCTCTACTAGCGGGACGGGCAATGAGCAGTTCTTC.

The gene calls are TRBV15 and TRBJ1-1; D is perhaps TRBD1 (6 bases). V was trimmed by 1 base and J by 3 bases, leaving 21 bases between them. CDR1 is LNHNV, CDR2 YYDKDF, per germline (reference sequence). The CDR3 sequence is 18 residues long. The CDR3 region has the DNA TGTGCCACCAGCAGAGGGCTAGGGGGGACGGCGGGTTACACTGAAGCTTTCTTT. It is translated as CATSRGLGGTAGYTEAFF.

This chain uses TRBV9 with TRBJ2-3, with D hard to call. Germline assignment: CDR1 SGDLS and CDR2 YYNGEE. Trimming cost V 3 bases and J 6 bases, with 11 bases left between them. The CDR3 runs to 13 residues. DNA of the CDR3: TGTGCCAGCAGCGCCCCCCCTAGGGATACGCAGTATTTT. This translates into CASSAPPRDTQYF.

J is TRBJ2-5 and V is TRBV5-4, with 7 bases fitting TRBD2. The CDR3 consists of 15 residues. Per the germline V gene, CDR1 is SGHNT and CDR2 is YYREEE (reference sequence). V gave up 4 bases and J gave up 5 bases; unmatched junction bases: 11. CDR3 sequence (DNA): TGTGCCAGCAGCCCTTGGGGGGGGAACGGGGAGACCCAGTACTTC. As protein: CASSPWGGNGETQYF.

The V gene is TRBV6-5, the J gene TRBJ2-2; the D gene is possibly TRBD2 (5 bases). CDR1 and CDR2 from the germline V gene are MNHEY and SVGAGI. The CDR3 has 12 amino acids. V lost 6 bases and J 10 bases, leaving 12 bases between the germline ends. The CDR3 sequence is CASSDYLEELFF. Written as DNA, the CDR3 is TGTGCCAGCAGCGACTACCTCGAGGAGCTGTTTTTT.

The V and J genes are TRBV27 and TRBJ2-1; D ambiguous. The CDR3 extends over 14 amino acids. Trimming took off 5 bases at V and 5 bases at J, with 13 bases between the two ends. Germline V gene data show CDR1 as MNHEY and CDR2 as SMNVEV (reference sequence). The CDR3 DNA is TGTGCCAGCAGTCCCTACGACCCCAACAATGAGCAGTTCTTC. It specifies CASSPYDPNNEQFF.

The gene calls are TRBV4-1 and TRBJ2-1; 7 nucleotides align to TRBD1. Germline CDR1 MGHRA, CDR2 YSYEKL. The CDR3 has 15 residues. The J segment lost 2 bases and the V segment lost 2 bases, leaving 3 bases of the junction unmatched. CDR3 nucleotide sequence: TGCGCCAGCAGCCAAAAAGGGGGCCCCTACAATGAGCAGTTCTTC. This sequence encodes CASSQKGGPYNEQFF.

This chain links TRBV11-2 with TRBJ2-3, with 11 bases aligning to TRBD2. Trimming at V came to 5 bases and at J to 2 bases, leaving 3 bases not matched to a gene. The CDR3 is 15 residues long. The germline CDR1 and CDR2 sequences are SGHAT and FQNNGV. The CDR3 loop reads CASSEGLAVTDTQYF. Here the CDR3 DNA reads TGTGCCAGCAGCGAGGGACTAGCGGTCACAGATACGCAGTATTTT.

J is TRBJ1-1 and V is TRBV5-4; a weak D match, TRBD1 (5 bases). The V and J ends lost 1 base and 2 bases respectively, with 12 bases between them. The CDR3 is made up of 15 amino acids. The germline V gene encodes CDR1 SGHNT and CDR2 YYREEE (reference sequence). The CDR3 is CASSLFQGGNTEAFF. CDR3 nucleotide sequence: TGTGCCAGCAGCTTGTTCCAGGGCGGTAACACTGAAGCTTTCTTT. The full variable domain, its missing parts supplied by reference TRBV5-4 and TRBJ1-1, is ETGVTQSPTHLIKTRGQQVTLRCSSQSGHNTVSWYQQALGQGPQFIFQYYREEENGRGNFPPRFSGLQFPNYSSELNVNALELDDSALYLCASSLFQGGNTEAFFGQGTRLTVV.

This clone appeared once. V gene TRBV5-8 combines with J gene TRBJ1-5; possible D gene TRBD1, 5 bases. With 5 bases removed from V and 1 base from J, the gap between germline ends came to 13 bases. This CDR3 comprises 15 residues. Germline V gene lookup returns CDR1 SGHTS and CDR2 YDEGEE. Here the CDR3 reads CASSRRGWSNQPQHF. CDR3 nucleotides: TGTGCCAGCAGTAGACGGGGGTGGAGCAATCAGCCCCAGCATTTT.

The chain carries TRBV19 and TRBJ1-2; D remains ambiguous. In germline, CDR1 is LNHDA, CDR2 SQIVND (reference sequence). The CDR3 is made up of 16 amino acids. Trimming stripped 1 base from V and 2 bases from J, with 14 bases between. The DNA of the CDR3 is TGTGCCAGTAGTATAGGGAGGCCTCTGAGGAACTATGGCTACACCTTC. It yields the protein CASSIGRPLRNYGYTF.

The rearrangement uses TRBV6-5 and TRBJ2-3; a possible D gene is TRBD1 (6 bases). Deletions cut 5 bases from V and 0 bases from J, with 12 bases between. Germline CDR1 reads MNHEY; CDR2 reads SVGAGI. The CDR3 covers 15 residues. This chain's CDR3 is CASSAGTPSTDTQYF. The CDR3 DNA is TGTGCCAGCAGTGCCGGGACACCTAGCACAGATACGCAGTATTTT.

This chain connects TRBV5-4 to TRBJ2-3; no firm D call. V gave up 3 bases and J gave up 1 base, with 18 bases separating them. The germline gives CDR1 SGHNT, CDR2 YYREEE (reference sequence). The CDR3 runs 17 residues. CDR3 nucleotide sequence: TGTGCCAGCAGCTCGTTCTGGGTAGCTGGAGGCACAGATACGCAGTATTTT. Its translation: CASSSFWVAGGTDTQYF.

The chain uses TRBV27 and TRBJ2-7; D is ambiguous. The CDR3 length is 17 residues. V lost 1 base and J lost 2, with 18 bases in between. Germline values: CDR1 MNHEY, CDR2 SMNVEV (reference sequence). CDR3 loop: CASSLFFDVTRPYEQYF. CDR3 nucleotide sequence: TGTGCCAGCAGTTTATTCTTTGATGTAACCCGACCCTACGAGCAGTACTTC.

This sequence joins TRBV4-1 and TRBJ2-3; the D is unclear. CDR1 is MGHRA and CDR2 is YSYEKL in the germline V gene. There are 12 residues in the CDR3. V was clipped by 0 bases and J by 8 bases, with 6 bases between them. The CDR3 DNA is TGCGCCAGCAGCCAAGAGTGGGGTACGCAGTATTTT. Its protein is CASSQEWGTQYF.

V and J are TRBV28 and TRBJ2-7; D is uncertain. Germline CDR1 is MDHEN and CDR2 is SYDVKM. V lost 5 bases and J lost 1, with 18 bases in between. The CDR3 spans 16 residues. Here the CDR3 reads CASSPLGSGVSYEQYF. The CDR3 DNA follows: TGTGCCAGCAGTCCGCTGGGTAGTGGGGTTTCCTACGAGCAGTACTTC.

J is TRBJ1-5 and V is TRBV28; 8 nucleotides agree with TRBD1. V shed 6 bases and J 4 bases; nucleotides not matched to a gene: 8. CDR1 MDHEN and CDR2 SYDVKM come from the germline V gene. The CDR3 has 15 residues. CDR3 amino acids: CASSFGTGLNQPQHF. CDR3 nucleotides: TGTGCCAGCAGCTTTGGGACAGGACTTAATCAGCCCCAGCATTTT.

The CDR3: CASDQGRSGANVLTF. CDR3 DNA: TGTGCCAGCGACCAGGGGCGGTCTGGGGCCAACGTCCTGACTTTC. The rearrangement uses TRBV11-1 and TRBJ2-6, with a possible D match to TRBD1 (6 bases). CDR1 and CDR2 (germline): SGHAT, FQDESV (reference sequence). The CDR3 is 15 amino acids. Deletions cut 8 bases from V and 1 base from J, with 12 bases between.